This T cell receptor beta chain was identified in a study of blood T cell repertoires in COVID-19. Original analysis: Amplification of reference gene primers was used by the study to estimate nucleated cell counts. Sequenced by immunoSEQ multiplex PCR; TCRdb stores in-frame clones only, minus some. D and trimming come from the DNA, and the V and J calls and clone size come from that table. The table includes 300,000 to 450,000 clones, more than 70% detected once. The CDR3 totals 15 residues. CDR1 MNHEY and CDR2 SVGAGI come from the germline V gene. V lost 0 bases to trimming and J lost 2 bases, with 10 bases between them.

What was sequenced was peripheral blood. This TCR was recovered from a woman aged 55-69 years with COVID-19, enrolled during active disease. J is TRBJ1-2 and V is TRBV6-5; maybe TRBD1 (5 bases). The CDR3 reads CASSYSGRSNYGYTF. DNA of the CDR3: TGTGCCAGCAGTTACTCGGGGCGATCGAACTATGGCTACACCTTC.